A single T cell receptor beta chain is shown here with its context. Its antigen is still unknown. Within one base of it there is no much larger clone, and no base qualities were kept. The CDR3 regions of human TCRbeta chains were analyzed by immunosequencing. As for how the authors treated the data: Repertoire TCRs were matched against a reference library of SARS-CoV-2-specific TCRs generated with the MIRA antigen-specificity platform. Breadth meant the fraction of unique TCRs that were SARS-CoV-2-associated, whereas depth meant the fraction of total T cells that were SARS-CoV-2-associated. Using the MIRA data, each spike-specific TCR was assigned both to the spike region to which the TCR was reactive and to a CD4 or CD8 class. Log10-transformed breadth and depth values were compared by one-way ANOVA with Sidak's multiple comparisons tests. This is the immuneACCESS table as TCRdb keeps it, with only in-frame sequences that have V and J called. A part of the clones is gone; compared with another copy, unresolved V genes explain less than half, and the rest is unexplained. That table supplies the V and J calls and clone size; D and trimming were determined from the DNA. The sample table holds 100,000 to 150,000 clones, of which approximately 90% were seen once. 7.2% of the sample is taken by the ten largest.

These data belong to a study of T cell responses to AZD1222 COVID-19 vaccine (dated by TCRdb to 2020 to 2023). Notes on the research overall: AZD1222 recipients given second doses at about 4 weeks or at about 12 weeks were pooled, since spike-specific TCR depth and breadth were not found to differ between the two schedules. A total of more than 230 trial participants underwent TCR sequencing, of whom around 200 received two doses of AZD1222 and 26 received two doses of the MenACWY control vaccine. Enrollment into the trials was organized by age into subgroups of 18-55, 56-69 and 70-plus years, and those subgroups contained roughly 160, 29 and 62 TCR-sequenced participants, respectively.

The research as a whole found: In the small 56-69-year group, the increase in depth fell short of significance, most likely because of low power. Because no day 14 peak-response samples were available, repertoires were characterized only after the peak T cell response. Participants were mostly white British, with more females than males. The authors suggested clonal diversity may have been underestimated. Epitopes outside the regions mutated in the B.1.351 and B.1.1.7 variants were reportedly recognized by nearly half of the unique spike-specific TCRs. Conclusions about previously exposed vaccinees are limited, since just five or six AZD1222 recipients were seropositive for SARS-CoV-2 at baseline. The vaccine-associated CD4 TCRs covered the entire spike protein, and the dominant responses fell in regions 160-218 and 743-854. After two AZD1222 doses, both the breadth and the depth of spike-specific TCRs were significantly higher than at day 0 and than in MenACWY recipients.

What the time point label conveys for this sample: baseline before first vaccination. Vaccinee samples came from UK trials COV001 and COV002, including a single-blind randomized controlled phase 2/3 trial of AZD1222 (ChAdOx1 nCoV-19) in healthy adults. For TCRbeta chain sequencing, PBMC samples were collected from trial participants at day 0 and at day 28 after the second dose. This clonotype was sampled from an adult in good health. The sequences come from peripheral blood, collected on day 0 of AZD1222 vaccination.

The CDR3 corresponds to CASSVVFDNTDTQYF. The nucleotides read TGTGCCAGCAGCGTAGTGTTCGACAACACAGATACGCAGTATTTT. Recombination joined TRBV9 with TRBJ2-3; no D segment can be confidently identified. Sequences SGDLS (CDR1) and YYNGEE (CDR2) are obtained from the germline V gene. Counted from cysteine to phenylalanine, this CDR3 has 15 amino acids. Of the read, only the CDR3 DNA is kept; its 45 bases are in frame from base 1. V was cut back by 0 bases and J by 2 bases, leaving a gap of 10 bases between them.